This T cell receptor beta chain was sequenced during a study of cytomegalovirus exposure and HLA in healthy donors. Whole-study results and caveats: In vitro, a few CMV-associated chains proved specific for CMV antigens. Fewer N-insertions than the approximately 700-donor mean were reportedly shown by an Asian-associated ancestry cluster in a later analysis. Association of a missense DCLRE1C variant with TCR beta V- and J-gene trimming was reported in a later analysis.

The PCR had 60 Vbeta and 13 Jbeta primers. The data were produced by immunoSEQ multiplex PCR, yet TCRdb's version contains in-frame clones alone and is incomplete. Among around 180,000 clones, roughly 77% were seen once, and the ten largest hold roughly 1.6%. The CDR3 consists of 14 residues. The V and J ends lost 5 bases and 4 bases respectively, with 14 bases between them. Looked up from germline, CDR1 is MNHEY and CDR2 is SMNVEV (reference sequence). Notes on this clone: Its antigen is still unknown.

Sequencing was done on a sample of PBMCs. V gene TRBV27 combines with J gene TRBJ1-1; D possibly corresponds to TRBD1 (6 bases). The TCR sequence derives from a woman in her forties or fifties in good health and CMV-seronegative. CDR3 protein: CASSPYREATEAFF. CDR3 DNA: TGTGCCAGCAGTCCCTACAGGGAAGCCACTGAAGCTTTCTTT.